This is a list of T cell receptor beta chains from one sample in a study of cytomegalovirus exposure and HLA in healthy donors. Produced via immunoSEQ multiplex PCR; TCRdb's table is partial and in-frame only. Here the sample spans about 130,000 clones, 81% being singletons. Sequenced sample: PBMCs. Every receptor here comes from a woman aged 25 to 39 in good health and CMV-seronegative. Each CDR3 is given with its conserved first and last residue. The order of the fields is CDR3 protein, CDR3 DNA, J gene, V gene, D gene, CDR3 length, clone size. A D gene is named only where the DNA matches it firmly. The size field is filled for only some rows; it gives once, few, many or a size class.

CDR3aa: CASSPPGQMETQYF; CDR3nt: TGCGCCAGCAGCCCGCCGGGACAGATGGAGACCCAGTACTTC; j_gene: TRBJ2-5; v_gene: TRBV5-1; d_gene: TRBD1; len: 14; abundance: NA
CDR3aa: CASSQQAGEPYNEQFF; CDR3nt: TGTGCCAGCAGCCAGCAAGCGGGAGAGCCCTACAATGAGCAGTTCTTC; j_gene: TRBJ2-1; v_gene: TRBV4-2; d_gene: TRBD2; len: 16; abundance: few
CDR3aa: CASSLGESYNEQFF; CDR3nt: TGCGCCAGCAGCCTCGGGGAATCCTACAATGAGCAGTTCTTC; j_gene: TRBJ2-1; v_gene: TRBV5-1; d_gene: NA; len: 14; abundance: NA
CDR3aa: CASSLDRGRSYEQYF; CDR3nt: TGTGCCAGCAGCTTAGACAGGGGGCGCTCCTACGAGCAGTACTTC; j_gene: TRBJ2-7; v_gene: TRBV7-2; d_gene: TRBD1; len: 15; abundance: NA
CDR3aa: CASSLPLGTAYNEQFF; CDR3nt: TGTGCCAGCAGCTTACCCTTGGGGACAGCATACAATGAGCAGTTCTTC; j_gene: TRBJ2-1; v_gene: TRBV11-2; d_gene: TRBD1; len: 16; abundance: NA
CDR3aa: CASSIVPVNTEAFF; CDR3nt: TGTGCCAGTAGTATAGTGCCAGTGAACACTGAAGCTTTCTTT; j_gene: TRBJ1-1; v_gene: TRBV19; d_gene: NA; len: 14; abundance: NA
CDR3aa: CASSLAPGAQREGRNEQFF; CDR3nt: TGTGCCAGCAGCTTAGCACCTGGGGCGCAGCGGGAGGGCCGAAATGAGCAGTTCTTC; j_gene: TRBJ2-1; v_gene: TRBV7-2; d_gene: TRBD2; len: 19; abundance: NA
CDR3aa: CASSQEDRAGAGIQYF; CDR3nt: TGCGCCAGCAGCCAAGAGGATCGAGCGGGAGCGGGCATTCAGTACTTC; j_gene: TRBJ2-4; v_gene: TRBV4-1; d_gene: TRBD2; len: 16; abundance: once
CDR3aa: CASSSGGSAGGRGYTF; CDR3nt: TGTGCCAGCAGCTCGGGAGGATCGGCCGGCGGGCGAGGCTACACCTTC; j_gene: TRBJ1-2; v_gene: TRBV9; d_gene: NA; len: 16; abundance: few
CDR3aa: CASSLQTYEQYF; CDR3nt: TGTGCCAGCAGCTTACAGACCTACGAGCAGTACTTC; j_gene: TRBJ2-7; v_gene: TRBV7-9; d_gene: NA; len: 12; abundance: NA
CDR3aa: CAISGGQSSYEQYF; CDR3nt: TGTGCCATCAGTGGGGGACAGAGCTCCTACGAGCAGTACTTC; j_gene: TRBJ2-7; v_gene: TRBV10-3; d_gene: TRBD1; len: 14; abundance: NA
CDR3aa: CASGGLYEQYF; CDR3nt: TGTGCCAGCGGAGGGTTGTACGAGCAGTACTTC; j_gene: TRBJ2-7; v_gene: TRBV7-9; d_gene: NA; len: 11; abundance: NA
CDR3aa: CASSDIGRLAGIQETQYF; CDR3nt: TGTGCCAGCAGTGATATCGGAAGACTAGCGGGCATTCAAGAGACCCAGTACTTC; j_gene: TRBJ2-5; v_gene: TRBV2; d_gene: TRBD2; len: 18; abundance: once
CDR3aa: CSVDKQGISYGYTF; CDR3nt: TGCAGCGTTGACAAACAGGGTATTTCCTATGGCTACACCTTC; j_gene: TRBJ1-2; v_gene: TRBV29-1; d_gene: NA; len: 14; abundance: NA
CDR3aa: CASSSRSHEQYF; CDR3nt: TGTGCCAGCAGTTCTAGGTCCCACGAGCAGTACTTC; j_gene: TRBJ2-7; v_gene: TRBV27; d_gene: NA; len: 12; abundance: NA
CDR3aa: CASNRQGRDYEQYF; CDR3nt: TGTGCCAGCAACAGACAGGGACGAGACTACGAGCAGTACTTC; j_gene: TRBJ2-7; v_gene: TRBV14; d_gene: TRBD1; len: 14; abundance: few
CDR3aa: CASSLAGGGGAGSGANVLTF; CDR3nt: TGTGCCAGCAGCTTGGCCGGGGGCGGGGGGGCCGGATCTGGGGCCAACGTCCTGACTTTC; j_gene: TRBJ2-6; v_gene: TRBV5-5; d_gene: TRBD2; len: 20; abundance: NA
CDR3aa: CASSERGSGTDTQYF; CDR3nt: TGTGCCAGCAGTGAACGCGGGAGTGGCACAGATACGCAGTATTTT; j_gene: TRBJ2-3; v_gene: TRBV2; d_gene: TRBD2; len: 15; abundance: NA
CDR3aa: CASRTGGSYNQPQHF; CDR3nt: TGTGCCAGCAGGACAGGGGGATCTTACAATCAGCCCCAGCATTTT; j_gene: TRBJ1-5; v_gene: TRBV6-4; d_gene: TRBD1; len: 15; abundance: NA
CDR3aa: CASSLDDGVYEQYF; CDR3nt: TGTGCCAGCAGCTTAGACGACGGAGTATACGAGCAGTACTTC; j_gene: TRBJ2-7; v_gene: TRBV7-8; d_gene: NA; len: 14; abundance: NA
CDR3aa: CAISEAGSQNSPLHF; CDR3nt: TGTGCCATCAGTGAGGCGGGCAGCCAGAATTCACCCCTCCACTTT; j_gene: TRBJ1-6; v_gene: TRBV10-3; d_gene: NA; len: 15; abundance: NA
CDR3aa: CASSAPTSGGGYEQYF; CDR3nt: TGTGCCAGTAGTGCACCCACTAGCGGAGGGGGCTACGAGCAGTACTTC; j_gene: TRBJ2-7; v_gene: TRBV19; d_gene: TRBD2; len: 16; abundance: NA
CDR3aa: CASSSRLAGAVGETQYF; CDR3nt: TGTGCCAGCAGTTCCCGACTAGCGGGAGCGGTAGGGGAGACCCAGTACTTC; j_gene: TRBJ2-5; v_gene: TRBV7-2; d_gene: TRBD2; len: 17; abundance: NA
CDR3aa: CASSQDGAGVGYTF; CDR3nt: TGCGCCAGCAGCCAAGATGGAGCAGGGGTTGGCTACACCTTC; j_gene: TRBJ1-2; v_gene: TRBV4-3; d_gene: NA; len: 14; abundance: few
CDR3aa: CASSVEGAGANVLTF; CDR3nt: TGTGCCAGCAGCGTAGAAGGGGCCGGGGCCAACGTCCTGACTTTC; j_gene: TRBJ2-6; v_gene: TRBV9; d_gene: NA; len: 15; abundance: NA
CDR3aa: CASSIRAGQGANVLTF; CDR3nt: TGTGCCAGTAGTATTAGGGCAGGGCAAGGGGCCAACGTCCTGACTTTC; j_gene: TRBJ2-6; v_gene: TRBV19; d_gene: NA; len: 16; abundance: NA
CDR3aa: CASSSGLGDEQYF; CDR3nt: TGTGCCAGCAGCTCCGGACTAGGCGACGAGCAGTACTTC; j_gene: TRBJ2-7; v_gene: TRBV9; d_gene: TRBD2; len: 13; abundance: NA
CDR3aa: CASSFSHMATEQFF; CDR3nt: TGTGCCAGCAGCTTTTCCCATATGGCAACTGAGCAGTTCTTC; j_gene: TRBJ2-1; v_gene: TRBV7-3; d_gene: NA; len: 14; abundance: few
CDR3aa: CASSKREWTQYF; CDR3nt: TGTGCCAGCAGTAAGCGGGAGTGGACCCAGTACTTC; j_gene: TRBJ2-5; v_gene: TRBV2; d_gene: TRBD2; len: 12; abundance: NA
CDR3aa: CSLSWTSGTVEQFF; CDR3nt: TGCAGCCTATCATGGACTAGCGGGACCGTTGAGCAGTTCTTC; j_gene: TRBJ2-1; v_gene: TRBV29-1; d_gene: TRBD2; len: 14; abundance: NA
CDR3aa: CASSLGQGAALALGNTIYF; CDR3nt: TGTGCCAGCAGCCTGGGACAGGGGGCGGCCCTCGCTCTGGGAAACACCATATATTTT; j_gene: TRBJ1-3; v_gene: TRBV7-8; d_gene: TRBD1; len: 19; abundance: NA
CDR3aa: CAISELEINTGELFF; CDR3nt: TGTGCCATCAGTGAACTAGAAATTAACACCGGGGAGCTGTTTTTT; j_gene: TRBJ2-2; v_gene: TRBV10-3; d_gene: NA; len: 15; abundance: NA
CDR3aa: CAISRRDRGLYGYTF; CDR3nt: TGTGCCATCAGTCGAAGGGACAGGGGGCTGTATGGCTACACCTTC; j_gene: TRBJ1-2; v_gene: TRBV10-3; d_gene: TRBD1; len: 15; abundance: NA
CDR3aa: CASSILGQTNEKLFF; CDR3nt: TGTGCCAGTAGTATCCTGGGCCAGACTAATGAAAAACTGTTTTTT; j_gene: TRBJ1-4; v_gene: TRBV19; d_gene: NA; len: 15; abundance: NA
CDR3aa: CATSRDRLAGGYEQFF; CDR3nt: TGTGCCACCAGCAGAGATCGACTAGCGGGAGGGTATGAGCAGTTCTTC; j_gene: TRBJ2-1; v_gene: TRBV15; d_gene: TRBD2; len: 16; abundance: few
CDR3aa: CASSSLGRVNEQFF; CDR3nt: TGTGCCAGCAGTTCCCTCGGGCGGGTGAATGAGCAGTTCTTC; j_gene: TRBJ2-1; v_gene: TRBV6-5; d_gene: NA; len: 14; abundance: NA
CDR3aa: CASRDRQGTEAFF; CDR3nt: TGTGCCAGCAGGGACCGACAGGGCACTGAAGCTTTCTTT; j_gene: TRBJ1-1; v_gene: TRBV2; d_gene: TRBD1; len: 13; abundance: NA
CDR3aa: CASSYSIQGSIEQFF; CDR3nt: TGTGCCAGCAGTTACTCGATCCAGGGTTCGATTGAGCAGTTCTTC; j_gene: TRBJ2-1; v_gene: TRBV6-6; d_gene: NA; len: 15; abundance: NA
CDR3aa: CASSLWSSGNTIYF; CDR3nt: TGTGCCAGCAGCTTATGGAGTTCTGGAAACACCATATATTTT; j_gene: TRBJ1-3; v_gene: TRBV7-8; d_gene: NA; len: 14; abundance: NA
CDR3aa: CASSRDRGTGNTIYF; CDR3nt: TGTGCCAGCAGCCGGGACAGGGGTACTGGAAACACCATATATTTT; j_gene: TRBJ1-3; v_gene: TRBV5-4; d_gene: TRBD1; len: 15; abundance: NA
CDR3aa: CSVEKREMNEQFF; CDR3nt: TGCAGCGTGGAAAAACGGGAGATGAACGAGCAGTTCTTC; j_gene: TRBJ2-1; v_gene: TRBV29-1; d_gene: NA; len: 13; abundance: NA
CDR3aa: CASSSLQGGQGTGELFF; CDR3nt: TGTGCCAGCAGCTCCCTCCAAGGCGGACAGGGCACCGGGGAGCTGTTTTTT; j_gene: TRBJ2-2; v_gene: TRBV7-2; d_gene: TRBD1; len: 17; abundance: NA
CDR3aa: CASSLAVHSSYNEQFF; CDR3nt: TGTGCCAGCAGCCTAGCGGTCCACAGCTCCTACAATGAGCAGTTCTTC; j_gene: TRBJ2-1; v_gene: TRBV7-2; d_gene: TRBD2; len: 16; abundance: NA
CDR3aa: CSAPISGGYTF; CDR3nt: TGCAGTGCTCCAATATCGGGTGGCTACACCTTC; j_gene: TRBJ1-2; v_gene: TRBV20-1; d_gene: NA; len: 11; abundance: NA
CDR3aa: CASWGTGNEQYF; CDR3nt: TGCGCCAGCTGGGGGACAGGGAACGAGCAGTACTTC; j_gene: TRBJ2-7; v_gene: TRBV5-1; d_gene: TRBD1; len: 12; abundance: NA
CDR3aa: CASSPQGTEAFF; CDR3nt: TGTGCCAGCTCACCACAGGGGACTGAAGCTTTCTTT; j_gene: TRBJ1-1; v_gene: TRBV18; d_gene: NA; len: 12; abundance: NA
CDR3aa: CASSLVTGNSYEQYF; CDR3nt: TGTGCCAGCAGCTTAGTGACCGGGAACTCCTACGAGCAGTACTTC; j_gene: TRBJ2-7; v_gene: TRBV11-2; d_gene: NA; len: 15; abundance: few
CDR3aa: CASSEEGARRGTQYF; CDR3nt: TGTGCCAGCAGTGAAGAGGGGGCTAGGAGAGGAACCCAGTACTTC; j_gene: TRBJ2-5; v_gene: TRBV6-1; d_gene: TRBD1; len: 15; abundance: NA
CDR3aa: CASSQAGTETEKLFF; CDR3nt: TGCGCCAGCAGCCAGGCCGGGACAGAGACTGAAAAACTGTTTTTT; j_gene: TRBJ1-4; v_gene: TRBV4-3; d_gene: TRBD1; len: 15; abundance: NA
CDR3aa: CASSPISAGPTDTQYF; CDR3nt: TGTGCCAGCAGTCCAATCTCAGCGGGGCCGACAGATACGCAGTATTTT; j_gene: TRBJ2-3; v_gene: TRBV7-3; d_gene: TRBD2; len: 16; abundance: once
CDR3aa: CASSSGAGQPQHF; CDR3nt: TGTGCCAGCAGTTCTGGGGCCGGGCAGCCCCAGCATTTT; j_gene: TRBJ1-5; v_gene: TRBV28; d_gene: NA; len: 13; abundance: NA
CDR3aa: CASSQDIADYGYTF; CDR3nt: TGCGCCAGCAGCCAAGATATAGCAGACTATGGCTACACCTTC; j_gene: TRBJ1-2; v_gene: TRBV4-3; d_gene: NA; len: 14; abundance: NA
CDR3aa: CASLGLTYGYTF; CDR3nt: TGTGCCAGCCTGGGACTGACCTATGGCTACACCTTC; j_gene: TRBJ1-2; v_gene: TRBV6-1; d_gene: NA; len: 12; abundance: NA